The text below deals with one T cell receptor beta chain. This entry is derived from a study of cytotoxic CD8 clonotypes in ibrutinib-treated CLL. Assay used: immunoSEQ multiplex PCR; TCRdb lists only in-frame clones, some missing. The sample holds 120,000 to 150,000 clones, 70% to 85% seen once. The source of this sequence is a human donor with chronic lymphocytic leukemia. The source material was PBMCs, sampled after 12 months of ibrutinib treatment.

CDR3 region: CASSLDGPRVETQYF. The CDR3 coding sequence is TGTGCCAGCAGCTTAGATGGTCCTAGAGTGGAGACCCAGTACTTC. The chain employs TRBV11-3 and TRBJ2-5, with D unclear. Per germline, CDR1 SGHNT and CDR2 YENEEA. The CDR3 is made up of 15 amino acids. Trimming took 0 bases from V and 5 from J, leaving 13 bases between them. Drawing the rest from reference TRBV11-3 and TRBJ2-5, the complete variable domain is EAGVVQSPRYKIIEKKQPVAFWCNPISGHNTLYWYLQNLGQGPELLIRYENEEAVDDSQLPKDRFSAERLKGVDSTLKIQPAELGDSAVYLCASSLDGPRVETQYFGPGTRLLVL.